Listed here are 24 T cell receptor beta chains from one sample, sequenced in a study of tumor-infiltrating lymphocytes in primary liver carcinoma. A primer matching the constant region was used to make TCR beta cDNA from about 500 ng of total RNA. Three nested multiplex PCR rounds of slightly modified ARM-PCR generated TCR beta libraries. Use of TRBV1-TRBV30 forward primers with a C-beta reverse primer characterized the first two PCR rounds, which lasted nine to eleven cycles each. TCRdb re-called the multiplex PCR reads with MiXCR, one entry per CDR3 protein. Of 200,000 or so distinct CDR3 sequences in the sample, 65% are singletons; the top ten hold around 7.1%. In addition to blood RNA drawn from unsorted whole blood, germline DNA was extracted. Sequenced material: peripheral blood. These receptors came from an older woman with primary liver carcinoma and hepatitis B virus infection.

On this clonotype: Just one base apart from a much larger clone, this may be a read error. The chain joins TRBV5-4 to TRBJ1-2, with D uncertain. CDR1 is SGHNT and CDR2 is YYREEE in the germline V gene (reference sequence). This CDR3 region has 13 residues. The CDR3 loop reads CASSLDQIYSYTF. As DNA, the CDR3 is TGTGCCAGCAGCTTGGATCAGATCTATAGCTACACCTTC.

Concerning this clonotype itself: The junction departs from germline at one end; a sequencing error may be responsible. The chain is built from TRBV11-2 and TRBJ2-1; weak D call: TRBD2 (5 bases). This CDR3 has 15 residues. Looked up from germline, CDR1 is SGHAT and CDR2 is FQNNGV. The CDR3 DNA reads TGTACCAGCAGCTTAGATCCTTTGGCGGGCAATGAGCAGTTCTTC. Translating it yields CTSSLDPLAGNEQFF.

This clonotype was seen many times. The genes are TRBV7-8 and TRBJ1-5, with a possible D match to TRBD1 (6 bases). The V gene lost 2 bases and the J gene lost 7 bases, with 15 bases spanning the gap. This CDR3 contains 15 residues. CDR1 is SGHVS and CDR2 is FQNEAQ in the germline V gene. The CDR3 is CASSLSGQVGQPQHF. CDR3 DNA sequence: TGTGCCAGCAGCTTATCGGGACAAGTTGGCCAGCCCCAGCATTTT.

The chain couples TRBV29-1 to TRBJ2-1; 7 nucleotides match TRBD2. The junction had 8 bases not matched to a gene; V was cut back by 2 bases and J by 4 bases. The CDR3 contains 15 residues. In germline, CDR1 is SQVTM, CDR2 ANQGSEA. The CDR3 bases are TGCAGCGTTGAATGGTCGCCTAGCGGATACAATGAGCAGTTCTTC. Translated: CSVEWSPSGYNEQFF.

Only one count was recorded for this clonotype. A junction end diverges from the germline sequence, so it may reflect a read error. CDR3 sequence reads: CASSSGGASGSYEQYF. The CDR3, as DNA: TGTGCCAGCAGTTCGGGCGGGGCTAGCGGGTCCTATGAGCAGTACTTC. The rearrangement uses TRBV12-3 or TRBV12-4 and TRBJ2-7; 8 nucleotides align to TRBD2. The length of the CDR3 is 16 residues.

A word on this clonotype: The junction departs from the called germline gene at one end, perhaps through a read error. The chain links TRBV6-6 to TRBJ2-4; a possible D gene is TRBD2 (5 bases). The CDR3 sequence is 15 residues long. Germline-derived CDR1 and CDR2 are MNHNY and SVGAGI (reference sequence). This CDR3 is CASSYSLLAKSIQYF. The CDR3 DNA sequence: TGTGCCAGCAGTTACAGCCTTCTAGCCAAAAGCATTCAGTACTTC.

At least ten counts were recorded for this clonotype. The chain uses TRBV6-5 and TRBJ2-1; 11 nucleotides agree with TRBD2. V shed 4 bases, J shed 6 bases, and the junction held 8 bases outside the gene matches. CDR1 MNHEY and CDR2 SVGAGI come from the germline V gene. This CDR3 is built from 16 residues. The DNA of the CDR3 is TGTGCCAGCAGTTCCCCTAGCGGGAGGCCAGGCAATGAGCAGTTCTTC. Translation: CASSSPSGRPGNEQFF.

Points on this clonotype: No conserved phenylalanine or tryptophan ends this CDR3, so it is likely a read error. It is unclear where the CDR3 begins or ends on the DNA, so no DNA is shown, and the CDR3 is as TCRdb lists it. The CDR3 protein is CAWAPGLAGNSYNEQLV. The genes are TRBV30 and TRBJ2-1; the DNA was not compared with TRBD2, the D call given in the table. The germline V gene encodes CDR1 GTSNPN and CDR2 SVGIG (reference sequence). Both ends counted, the CDR3 spans 17 residues.

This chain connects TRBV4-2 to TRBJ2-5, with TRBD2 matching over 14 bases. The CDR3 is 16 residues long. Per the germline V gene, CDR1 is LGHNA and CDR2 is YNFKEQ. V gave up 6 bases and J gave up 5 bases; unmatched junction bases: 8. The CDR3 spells CASSPGTSGRGETQYF. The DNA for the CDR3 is TGTGCCAGCAGTCCCGGGACTAGCGGGAGAGGGGAGACCCAGTACTTC.

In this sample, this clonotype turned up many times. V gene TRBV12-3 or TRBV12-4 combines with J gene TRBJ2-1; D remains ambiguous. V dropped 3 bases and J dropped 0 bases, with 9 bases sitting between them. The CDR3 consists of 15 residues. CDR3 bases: TGTGCCAGCAGTTTGGGCGGAAGCTCCTACAATGAGCAGTTCTTC. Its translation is CASSLGGSSYNEQFF.

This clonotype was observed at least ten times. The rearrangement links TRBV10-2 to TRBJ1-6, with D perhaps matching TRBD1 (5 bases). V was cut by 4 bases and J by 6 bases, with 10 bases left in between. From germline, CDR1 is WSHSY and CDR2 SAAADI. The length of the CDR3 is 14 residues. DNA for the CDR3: TGCGCCAGCAGTGGAGACAGCGTTAATTCACCCCTCCACTTT. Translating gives CASSGDSVNSPLHF.

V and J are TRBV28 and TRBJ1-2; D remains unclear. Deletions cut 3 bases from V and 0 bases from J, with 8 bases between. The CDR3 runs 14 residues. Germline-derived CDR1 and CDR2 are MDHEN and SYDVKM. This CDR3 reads CASSLRLTNYGYTF. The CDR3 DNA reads TGTGCCAGCAGTTTGCGTCTCACTAACTATGGCTACACCTTC.

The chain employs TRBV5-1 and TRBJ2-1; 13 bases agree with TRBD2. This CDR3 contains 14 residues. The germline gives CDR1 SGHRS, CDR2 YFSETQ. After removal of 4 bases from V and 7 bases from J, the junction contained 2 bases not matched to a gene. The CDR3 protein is CASSPGLAGNEQFF. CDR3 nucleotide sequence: TGCGCCAGCAGCCCGGGACTAGCGGGGAATGAGCAGTTCTTC.

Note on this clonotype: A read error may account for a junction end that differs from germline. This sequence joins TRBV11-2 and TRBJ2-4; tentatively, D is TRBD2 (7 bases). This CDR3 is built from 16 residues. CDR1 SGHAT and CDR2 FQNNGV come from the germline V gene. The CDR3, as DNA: TGCGTCAACAGCTCACCCGGGGGGCGTGGGAGTAACATTCAGTACTTC. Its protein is CVNSSPGGRGSNIQYF.

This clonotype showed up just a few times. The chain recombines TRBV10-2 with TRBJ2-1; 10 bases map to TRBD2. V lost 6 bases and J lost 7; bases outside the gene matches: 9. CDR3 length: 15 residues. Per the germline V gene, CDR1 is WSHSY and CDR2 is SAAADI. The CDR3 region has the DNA TGCGCCAGCAGCCCCGGGGTAGCGGGAGGAAATGAGCAGTTCTTC. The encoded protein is CASSPGVAGGNEQFF.

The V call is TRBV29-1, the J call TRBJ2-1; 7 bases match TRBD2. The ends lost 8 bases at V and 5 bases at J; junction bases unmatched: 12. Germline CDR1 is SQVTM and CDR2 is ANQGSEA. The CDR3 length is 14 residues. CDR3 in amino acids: CSLVSETSHNEQFF. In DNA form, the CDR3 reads TGCAGCCTCGTATCCGAGACTAGCCACAATGAGCAGTTCTTC.

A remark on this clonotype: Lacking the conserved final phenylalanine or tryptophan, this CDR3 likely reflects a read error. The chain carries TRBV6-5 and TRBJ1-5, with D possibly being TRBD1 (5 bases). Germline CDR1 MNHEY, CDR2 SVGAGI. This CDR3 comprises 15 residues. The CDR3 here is CASNRDQGSNQPQHS. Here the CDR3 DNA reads TGTGCGAGCAATAGAGATCAGGGCAGCAATCAGCCCCAGCATTCT.

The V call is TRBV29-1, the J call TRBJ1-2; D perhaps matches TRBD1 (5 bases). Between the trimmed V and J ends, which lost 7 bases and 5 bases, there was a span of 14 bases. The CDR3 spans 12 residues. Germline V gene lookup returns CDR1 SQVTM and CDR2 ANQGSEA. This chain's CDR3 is CSDGGAGYGYTF. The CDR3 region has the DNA TGCAGCGATGGCGGGGCGGGATATGGCTACACCTTC.

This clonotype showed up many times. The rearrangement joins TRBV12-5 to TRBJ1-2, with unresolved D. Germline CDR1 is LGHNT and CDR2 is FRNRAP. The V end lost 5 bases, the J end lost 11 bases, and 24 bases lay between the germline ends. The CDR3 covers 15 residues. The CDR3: CASGPSGEGDMRYTF. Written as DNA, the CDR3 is TGTGCTAGTGGTCCCAGCGGGGAGGGCGATATGCGGTACACCTTC. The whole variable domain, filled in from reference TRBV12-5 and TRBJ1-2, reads DARVTQTPRHKVTEMGQEVTMRCQPILGHNTVFWYRQTMMQGLELLAYFRNRAPLDDSGMPKDRFSAEMPDATLATLKIQPSEPRDSAVYFCASGPSGEGDMRYTFGSGTRLTVV.

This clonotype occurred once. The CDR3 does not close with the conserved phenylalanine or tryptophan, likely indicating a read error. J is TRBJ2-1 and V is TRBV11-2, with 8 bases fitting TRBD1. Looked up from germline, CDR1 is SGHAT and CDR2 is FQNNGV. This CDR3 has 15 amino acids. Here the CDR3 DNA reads TGTGCCAGCAGGCTCTGGGGACAGGAGTACAGTGAGCAGTTCTCC. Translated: CASRLWGQEYSEQFS.

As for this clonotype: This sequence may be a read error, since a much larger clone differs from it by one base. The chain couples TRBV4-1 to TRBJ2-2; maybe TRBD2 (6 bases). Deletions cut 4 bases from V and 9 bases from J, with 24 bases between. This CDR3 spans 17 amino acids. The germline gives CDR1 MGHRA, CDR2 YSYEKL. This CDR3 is CASSPEEGGGSTRELFF. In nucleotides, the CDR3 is TGCGCCAGCAGCCCAGAGGAAGGTGGAGGGTCGACCAGGGAGCTGTTTTTT.

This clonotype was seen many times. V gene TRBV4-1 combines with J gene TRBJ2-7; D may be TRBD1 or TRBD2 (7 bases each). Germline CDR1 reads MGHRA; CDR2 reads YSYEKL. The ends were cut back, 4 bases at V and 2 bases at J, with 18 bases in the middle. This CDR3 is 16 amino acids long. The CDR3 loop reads CASSPQGGFGTYEQYF. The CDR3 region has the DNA TGCGCCAGCAGCCCCCAGGGGGGGTTTGGGACCTACGAGCAGTACTTC.

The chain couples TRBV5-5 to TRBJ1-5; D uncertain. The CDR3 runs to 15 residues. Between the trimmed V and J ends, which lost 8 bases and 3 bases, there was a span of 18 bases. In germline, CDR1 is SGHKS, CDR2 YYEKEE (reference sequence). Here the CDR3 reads CARSIAGNLNQPQHF. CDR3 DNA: TGTGCCAGAAGCATTGCAGGAAACCTCAATCAGCCCCAGCATTTT.

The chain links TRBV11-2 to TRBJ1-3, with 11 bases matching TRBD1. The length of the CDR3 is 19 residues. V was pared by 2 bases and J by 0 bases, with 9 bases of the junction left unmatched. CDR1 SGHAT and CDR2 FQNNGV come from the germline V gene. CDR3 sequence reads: CASSLQGQGGLASGNTIYF. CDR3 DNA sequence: TGTGCCAGCAGCTTACAGGGACAGGGGGGACTCGCCTCTGGAAACACCATATATTTT. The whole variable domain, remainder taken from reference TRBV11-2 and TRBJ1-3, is EAGVAQSPRYKIIEKRQSVAFWCNPISGHATLYWYQQILGQGPKLLIQFQNNGVVDDSQLPKDRFSAERLKGVDSTLKIQPAKLEDSAVYLCASSLQGQGGLASGNTIYFGEGSWLTVV.